This TCR beta chain is drawn from a study of shared clonotypes between healthy human individuals. Study results and limitations: Of the naive CD4 clonotypes, around 4.7% were shared across a handful of donors. Compared with memory subsets, naive subsets generally had larger estimated richness.

Method: immunoSEQ multiplex PCR; TCRdb's copy keeps in-frame clones and lacks some. This table has 2 million to 3 million clones, roughly nine tenths appearing once. About this clone: Its target is unknown.

This sequence originates from a man younger than 35 in good health. The material sequenced was naive CD4+ T cells sorted from blood. Regarding subset: CD45RA+ positively selected.

The CDR3 loop is CASSPTSGGELFF. As DNA, the CDR3 is TGTGCCAGCAGCCCGACTAGCGGGGGGGAGCTGTTTTTT. V gene TRBV28 combines with J gene TRBJ2-2; the match to TRBD2 covers 10 bases. V lost 6 bases and J lost 8; bases outside the gene matches: 3. The CDR3 runs to 13 residues. The germline gives CDR1 MDHEN, CDR2 SYDVKM.